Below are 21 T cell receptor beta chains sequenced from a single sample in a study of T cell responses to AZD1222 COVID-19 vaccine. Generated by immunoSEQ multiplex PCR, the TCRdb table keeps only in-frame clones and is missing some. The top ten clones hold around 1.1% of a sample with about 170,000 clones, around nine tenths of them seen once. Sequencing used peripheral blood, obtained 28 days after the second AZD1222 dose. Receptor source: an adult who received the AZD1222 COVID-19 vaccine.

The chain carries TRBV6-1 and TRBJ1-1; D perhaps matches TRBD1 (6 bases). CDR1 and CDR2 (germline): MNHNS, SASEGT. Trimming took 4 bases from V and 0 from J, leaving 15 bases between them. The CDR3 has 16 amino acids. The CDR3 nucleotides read TGTGCCAGCAGTGCAACTGGACAGACTATGAACACTGAAGCTTTCTTT. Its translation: CASSATGQTMNTEAFF.

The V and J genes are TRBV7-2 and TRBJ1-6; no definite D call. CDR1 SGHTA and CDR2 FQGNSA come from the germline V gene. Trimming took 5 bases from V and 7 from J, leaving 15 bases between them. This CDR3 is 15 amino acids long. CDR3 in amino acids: CASSPHTGSNSPLHF. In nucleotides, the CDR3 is TGTGCCAGCAGCCCCCACACCGGGAGCAATTCACCCCTCCACTTT. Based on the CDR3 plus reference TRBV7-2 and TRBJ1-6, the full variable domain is GAGVSQSPSNKVTEKGKDVELRCDPISGHTALYWYRQSLGQGLEFLIYFQGNSAPDKSGLPSDRFSAERTGGSVSTLTIQRTQQEDSAVYLCASSPHTGSNSPLHFGNGTRLTVT.

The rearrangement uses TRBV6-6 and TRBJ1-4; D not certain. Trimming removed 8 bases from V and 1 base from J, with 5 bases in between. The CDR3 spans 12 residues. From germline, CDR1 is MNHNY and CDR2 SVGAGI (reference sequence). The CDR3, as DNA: TGTGCCAGCGCCGGAACTAATGAAAAACTGTTTTTT. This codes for CASAGTNEKLFF.

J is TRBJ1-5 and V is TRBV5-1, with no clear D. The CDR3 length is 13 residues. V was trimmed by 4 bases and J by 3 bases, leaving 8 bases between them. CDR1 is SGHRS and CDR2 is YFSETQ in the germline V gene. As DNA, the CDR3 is TGCGCCAGCAGCGTGTTTCCCAATCAGCCCCAGCATTTT. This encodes CASSVFPNQPQHF.

The CDR3, as DNA: TGTGCCAGCAGCAAAAACAGGGACGGGTTGTCTGAAGCTTTCTTT. Translated: CASSKNRDGLSEAFF. The gene calls are TRBV7-9 and TRBJ1-1; D is perhaps TRBD1 (6 bases). Germline CDR1 and CDR2: SEHNR and FQNEAQ (reference sequence). The CDR3 totals 15 residues. The ends were cut back, 5 bases at V and 6 bases at J, with 19 bases in the middle.

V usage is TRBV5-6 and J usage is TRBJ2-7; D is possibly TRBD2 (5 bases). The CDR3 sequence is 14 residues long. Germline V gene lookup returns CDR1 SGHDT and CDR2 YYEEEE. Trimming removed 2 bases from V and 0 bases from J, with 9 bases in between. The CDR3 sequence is CASSLRGFSYEQYF. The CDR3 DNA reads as TGTGCCAGCAGCTTAAGAGGGTTCTCCTACGAGCAGTACTTC.

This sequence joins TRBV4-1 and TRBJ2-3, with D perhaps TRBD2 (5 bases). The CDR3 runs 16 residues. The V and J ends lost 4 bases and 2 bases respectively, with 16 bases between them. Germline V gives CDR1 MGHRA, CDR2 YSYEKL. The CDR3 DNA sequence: TGCGCCAGCAGCCCAAGGTCCGGGGAAGACACAGATACGCAGTATTTT. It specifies CASSPRSGEDTDTQYF.

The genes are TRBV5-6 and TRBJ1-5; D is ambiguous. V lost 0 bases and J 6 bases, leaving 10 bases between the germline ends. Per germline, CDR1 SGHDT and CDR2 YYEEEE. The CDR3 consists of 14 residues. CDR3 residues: CASSLAPVSQPQHF. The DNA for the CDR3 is TGTGCCAGCAGCTTGGCGCCAGTCAGTCAGCCCCAGCATTTT.

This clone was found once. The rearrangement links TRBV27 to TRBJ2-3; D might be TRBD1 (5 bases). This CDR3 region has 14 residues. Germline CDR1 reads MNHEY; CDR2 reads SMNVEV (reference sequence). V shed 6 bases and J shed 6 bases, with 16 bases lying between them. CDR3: CASSQDMGWDTQYF. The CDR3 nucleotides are TGTGCCAGCAGCCAGGACATGGGCTGGGATACGCAGTATTTT.

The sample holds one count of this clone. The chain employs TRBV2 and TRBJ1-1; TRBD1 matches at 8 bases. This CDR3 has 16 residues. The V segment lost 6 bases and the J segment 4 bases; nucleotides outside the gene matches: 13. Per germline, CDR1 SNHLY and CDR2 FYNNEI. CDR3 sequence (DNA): TGTGCCAGCAGCGAACAGGGGGGCATCGGTAGCACTGAAGCTTTCTTT. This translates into CASSEQGGIGSTEAFF. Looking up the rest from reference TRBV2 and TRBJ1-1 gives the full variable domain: EPEVTQTPSHQVTQMGQEVILRCVPISNHLYFYWYRQILGQKVEFLVSFYNNEISEKSEIFDDQFSVERPDGSNFTLKIRSTKLEDSAMYFCASSEQGGIGSTEAFFGQGTRLTVV.

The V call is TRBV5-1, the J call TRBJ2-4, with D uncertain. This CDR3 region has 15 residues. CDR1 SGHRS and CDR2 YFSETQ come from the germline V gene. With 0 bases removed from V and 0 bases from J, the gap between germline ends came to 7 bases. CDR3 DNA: TGCGCCAGCAGCTTGGGGGAATTAGCCAAAAACATTCAGTACTTC. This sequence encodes CASSLGELAKNIQYF.

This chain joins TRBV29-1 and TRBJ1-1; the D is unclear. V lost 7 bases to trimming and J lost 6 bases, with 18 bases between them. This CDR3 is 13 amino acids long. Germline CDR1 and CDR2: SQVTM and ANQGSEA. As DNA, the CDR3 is TGCAGCGCTGCGGACCCCCTCTCTGCTGAAGCTTTCTTT. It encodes CSAADPLSAEAFF.

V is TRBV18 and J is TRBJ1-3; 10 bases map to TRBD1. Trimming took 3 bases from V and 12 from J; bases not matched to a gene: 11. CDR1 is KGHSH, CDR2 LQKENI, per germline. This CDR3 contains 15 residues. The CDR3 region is CASSPGDRGRSFIYF. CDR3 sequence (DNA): TGTGCCAGCTCACCCGGGGACAGGGGAAGGTCGTTCATATATTTT.

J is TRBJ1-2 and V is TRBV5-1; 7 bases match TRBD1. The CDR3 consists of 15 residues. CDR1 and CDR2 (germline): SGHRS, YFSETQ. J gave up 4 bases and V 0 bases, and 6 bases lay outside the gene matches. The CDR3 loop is CASSLGTGSFYGYTF. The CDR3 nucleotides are TGCGCCAGCAGCTTGGGGACAGGTTCCTTCTATGGCTACACCTTC. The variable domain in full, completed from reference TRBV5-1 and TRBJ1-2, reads KAGVTQTPRYLIKTRGQQVTLSCSPISGHRSVSWYQQTPGQGLQFLFEYFSETQRNKGNFPGRFSGRQFSNSRSEMNVSTLELGDSALYLCASSLGTGSFYGYTFGSGTRLTVV.

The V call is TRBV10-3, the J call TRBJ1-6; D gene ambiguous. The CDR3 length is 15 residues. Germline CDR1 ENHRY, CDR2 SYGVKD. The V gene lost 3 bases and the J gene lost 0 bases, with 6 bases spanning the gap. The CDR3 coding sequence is TGTGCCATCAGTGAAACGAGCTCCTATAATTCACCCCTCCACTTT. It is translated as CAISETSSYNSPLHF.

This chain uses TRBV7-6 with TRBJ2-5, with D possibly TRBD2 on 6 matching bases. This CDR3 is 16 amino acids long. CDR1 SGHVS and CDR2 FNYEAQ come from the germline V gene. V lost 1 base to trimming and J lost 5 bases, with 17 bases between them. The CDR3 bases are TGTGCCAGCAGCTTAGGTACCGGGTCCCGGGGGGAGACCCAGTACTTC. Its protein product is CASSLGTGSRGETQYF.

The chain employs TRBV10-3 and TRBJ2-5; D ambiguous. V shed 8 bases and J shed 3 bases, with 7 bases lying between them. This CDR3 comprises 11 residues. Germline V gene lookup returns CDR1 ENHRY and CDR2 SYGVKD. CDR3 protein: CAIGGEETQYF. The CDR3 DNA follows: TGTGCCATCGGTGGGGAAGAGACCCAGTACTTC.

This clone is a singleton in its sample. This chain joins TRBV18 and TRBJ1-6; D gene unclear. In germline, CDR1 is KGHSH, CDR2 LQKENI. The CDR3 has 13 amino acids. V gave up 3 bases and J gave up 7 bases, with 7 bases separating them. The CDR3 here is CASSPGGNSPLHF. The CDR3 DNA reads TGTGCCAGCTCACCGGGAGGGAATTCACCCCTCCACTTT.

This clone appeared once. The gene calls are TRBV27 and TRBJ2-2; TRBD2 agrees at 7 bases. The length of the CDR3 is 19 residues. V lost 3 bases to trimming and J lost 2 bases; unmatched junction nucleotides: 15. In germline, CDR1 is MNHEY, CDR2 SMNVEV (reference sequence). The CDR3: CASSFTPSGRKRNTGELFF. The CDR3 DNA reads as TGTGCCAGCAGTTTTACCCCTAGCGGCCGTAAACGAAACACCGGGGAGCTGTTTTTT.

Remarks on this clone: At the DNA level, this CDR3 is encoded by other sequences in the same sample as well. The CDR3 reads CASSTRQAGYTF. Here the CDR3 DNA reads TGTGCCAGTAGCACACGACAGGCGGGCTACACCTTC. V is TRBV19 and J is TRBJ1-2; a weak D match, TRBD1 (6 bases). Trimming took off 6 bases at V and 8 bases at J, with 13 bases between the two ends. The CDR3 runs to 12 residues. Germline V gene sequence: CDR1 LNHDA, CDR2 SQIVND (reference sequence).

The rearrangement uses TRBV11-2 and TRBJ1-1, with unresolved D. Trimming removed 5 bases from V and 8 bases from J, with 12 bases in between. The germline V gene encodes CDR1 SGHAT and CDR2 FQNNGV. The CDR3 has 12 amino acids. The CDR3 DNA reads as TGTGCCAGCAGCCGTACGGGTCAGGAAGCTTTCTTT. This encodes CASSRTGQEAFF.